The 12 T cell receptor beta chains given below trace back to one sample, sequenced in a study of CD8 T cells in Susac syndrome. Random hexamers served to reverse transcribe roughly 0.5 to 1 ug RNA. TCRdb fed the immunoSEQ multiplex PCR reads into MiXCR, producing one record per CDR3 protein. The profile covers some 130,000 distinct CDR3 sequences, with around 93% appearing a single time and approximately 0.18% taken by the ten largest. Sequences were obtained from CD8+ T cells from PBMCs. Receptor source: a human donor with Susac syndrome.

The chain couples TRBV9 to TRBJ2-1; 8 positions agree with TRBD2. This CDR3 is 16 amino acids long. CDR1 and CDR2 (germline): SGDLS, YYNGEE. The V segment lost 3 bases and the J segment 2 bases; nucleotides outside the gene matches: 7. CDR3 sequence: CASSALLAETYNEQFF. In DNA form, the CDR3 reads TGTGCCAGCAGCGCACTACTAGCGGAGACCTACAATGAGCAGTTCTTC. Combining the CDR3 with reference TRBV9 and TRBJ2-1 gives the whole variable domain DSGVTQTPKHLITATGQRVTLRCSPRSGDLSVYWYQQSLDQGLQFLIQYYNGEERAKGNILERFSAQQFPDLHSELNLSSLELGDSALYFCASSALLAETYNEQFFGPGTRLTVL.

The chain employs TRBV11-2 and TRBJ2-1; the D gene is possibly TRBD2 (6 bases). This CDR3 is 16 amino acids long. In germline, CDR1 is SGHAT, CDR2 FQNNGV. V was pared by 6 bases and J by 7 bases, with 22 bases between. The CDR3 DNA follows: TGTGCCAGCAGTTTGAGGGGTAGCGGAGTGTTTAATGAGCAGTTCTTC. Translated, it gives CASSLRGSGVFNEQFF.

This chain joins TRBV29-1 and TRBJ1-4, with D possibly TRBD1 on 5 matching bases. Trimming stripped 4 bases from V and 7 bases from J, with 13 bases between. Germline V gene lookup returns CDR1 SQVTM and CDR2 ANQGSEA. The CDR3 has 13 residues. CDR3 in amino acids: CSVGGGGSEKLFF. Written as DNA, the CDR3 is TGCAGCGTTGGTGGCGGGGGGAGTGAAAAACTGTTTTTT.

The rearrangement joins TRBV7-2 to TRBJ2-7; perhaps TRBD2 as D (6 bases). The V end lost 7 bases, the J end lost 5 bases, and 15 bases lay between the germline ends. Germline V gene sequence: CDR1 SGHTA, CDR2 FQGNSA. The CDR3 length is 13 residues. The CDR3 sequence: CASNVLASDEQYF. The CDR3 DNA sequence: TGTGCCAGCAACGTACTAGCCAGCGACGAGCAGTACTTC.

The chain employs TRBV27 and TRBJ1-1; D is ambiguous. V dropped 2 bases and J dropped 7 bases, with 11 bases sitting between them. The CDR3 is 13 residues long. Germline loops: CDR1 MNHEY, CDR2 SMNVEV (reference sequence). CDR3 sequence reads: CASSLDVRGEAFF. The CDR3 DNA follows: TGTGCCAGCAGTTTAGACGTCCGGGGTGAAGCTTTCTTT.

This clonotype was seen a single time. This sequence joins TRBV5-1 and TRBJ2-1; 8 bases map to TRBD2. J lost 3 bases, V lost 5 bases, and 10 bases had no gene match. CDR3 length: 16 amino acids. Germline V gene sequence: CDR1 SGHRS, CDR2 YFSETQ. CDR3 in amino acids: CASSPNGGRIYNEQFF. CDR3 sequence (DNA): TGCGCCAGCAGTCCAAACGGCGGGAGGATCTACAATGAGCAGTTCTTC.

The rearrangement links TRBV15 to TRBJ2-5, with TRBD1 identical over 7 bases. In germline, CDR1 is LNHNV, CDR2 YYDKDF (reference sequence). The CDR3 sequence is 16 residues long. V was clipped by 4 bases and J by 5 bases; unmatched bases: 13. CDR3 sequence (DNA): TGTGCCACCAGCACGGATGGGTTACAGGGGTGGGAGACCCAGTACTTC. The encoded protein is CATSTDGLQGWETQYF.

For the CDR3, the DNA is TGTGCCAGCTCCCAGGGACTATCGATTACCTACAATGAGCAGTTCTTC. Its translation: CASSQGLSITYNEQFF. The genes are TRBV18 and TRBJ2-1, with TRBD2 matching over 7 bases. CDR3 length: 16 amino acids. V lost 6 bases, J lost 2 bases, and 10 bases stayed unmatched. From germline, CDR1 is KGHSH and CDR2 LQKENI.

V is TRBV7-9 and J is TRBJ1-2; 9 bases line up with TRBD1. Trimming at V came to 3 bases and at J to 3 bases, leaving 2 bases not matched to a gene. This CDR3 is 14 amino acids long. Germline-derived CDR1 and CDR2 are SEHNR and FQNEAQ (reference sequence). The CDR3 sequence: CASSFWDRDYGYTF. CDR3 DNA: TGTGCCAGCAGCTTTTGGGACAGGGACTATGGCTACACCTTC.

The V and J genes are TRBV6-2 or TRBV6-3 and TRBJ2-1, with 10 bases that match TRBD1. The V and J ends lost 0 bases and 3 bases, in that order; junction bases with no gene match: 2. The CDR3 runs to 16 residues. The germline V gene encodes CDR1 MNHEY and CDR2 SVGEGT. This CDR3 reads CASSYSTGGYYNEQFF. The CDR3 DNA follows: TGTGCCAGCAGTTACTCGACAGGGGGCTACTACAATGAGCAGTTCTTC.

The chain uses TRBV6-5 and TRBJ2-5; no firm D call. The J call may be mistaken, given a closer DNA end match to TRBJ2-1. This CDR3 is 10 amino acids long. Germline assignment: CDR1 MNHEY and CDR2 SVGAGI. The CDR3 region is CASGLDPQFF. CDR3 bases: TGTGCCAGCGGTTTGGACCCCCAGTTCTTC.

The sample holds a few counts of this clonotype. V and J are TRBV4-2 and TRBJ2-7; D remains unclear. CDR1 LGHNA and CDR2 YNFKEQ come from the germline V gene. The V end lost 1 base, the J end lost 3 bases, and 7 bases lay between the germline ends. CDR3 length equals 13 residues. The CDR3 is CASSQGQDYEQYF. For the CDR3, the DNA is TGTGCCAGCAGCCAAGGTCAAGACTACGAGCAGTACTTC.